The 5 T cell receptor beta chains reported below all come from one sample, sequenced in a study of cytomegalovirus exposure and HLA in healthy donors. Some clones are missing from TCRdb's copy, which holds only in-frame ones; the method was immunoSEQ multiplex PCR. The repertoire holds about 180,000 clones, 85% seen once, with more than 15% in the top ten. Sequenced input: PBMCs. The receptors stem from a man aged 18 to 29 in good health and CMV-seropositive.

The CDR3 reads CASSQDRSGVGEKLFF. The DNA of the CDR3 is TGTGCCAGCAGCCAAGATCGATCGGGGGTGGGCGAAAAACTGTTTTTT. The rearrangement joins TRBV4-2 to TRBJ1-4; D might be TRBD1 (5 bases). The length of the CDR3 is 16 residues. From germline, CDR1 is LGHNA and CDR2 YNFKEQ. Trimming shortened V by 0 bases and J by 8 bases, and 16 bases separated the two germline ends.

DNA of the CDR3: TGTGCCAGCAGCTCTACTAGCGGGAGGTCACGGCGGGAGCTGTTTTTT. Translated, it gives CASSSTSGRSRRELFF. This chain uses TRBV11-2 with TRBJ2-2, with 12 nucleotides matching TRBD2. From germline, CDR1 is SGHAT and CDR2 FQNNGV. This CDR3 is 16 amino acids long. Trimming at V came to 4 bases and at J to 9 bases, leaving 9 bases not matched to a gene. Using reference TRBV11-2 and TRBJ2-2 for the parts outside the CDR3, the full variable domain is EAGVAQSPRYKIIEKRQSVAFWCNPISGHATLYWYQQILGQGPKLLIQFQNNGVVDDSQLPKDRFSAERLKGVDSTLKIQPAKLEDSAVYLCASSSTSGRSRRELFFGEGSRLTVL.

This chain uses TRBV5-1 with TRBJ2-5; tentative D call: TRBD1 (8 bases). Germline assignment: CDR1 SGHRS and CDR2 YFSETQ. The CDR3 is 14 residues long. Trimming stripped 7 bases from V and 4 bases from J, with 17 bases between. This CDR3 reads CASSGQGGGETQYF. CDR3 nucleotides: TGCGCCAGCTCTGGACAGGGAGGGGGAGAGACCCAGTACTTC.

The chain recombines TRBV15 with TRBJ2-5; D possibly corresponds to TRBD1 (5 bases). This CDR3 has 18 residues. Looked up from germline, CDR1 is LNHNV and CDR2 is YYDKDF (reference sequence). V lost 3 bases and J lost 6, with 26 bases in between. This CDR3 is CATSRDPPKTRTIKTQYF. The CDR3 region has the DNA TGTGCCACCAGCAGGGATCCTCCCAAGACGAGGACAATAAAGACCCAGTACTTC.

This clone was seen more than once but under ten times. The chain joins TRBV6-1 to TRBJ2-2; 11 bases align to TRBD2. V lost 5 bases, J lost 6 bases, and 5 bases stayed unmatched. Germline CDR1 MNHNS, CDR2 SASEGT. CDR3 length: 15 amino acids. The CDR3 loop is CASSLAGGPPGELFF. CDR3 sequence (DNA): TGTGCCAGCAGTTTAGCGGGAGGGCCCCCCGGGGAGCTGTTTTTT.